This T cell receptor beta chain was identified in a study of blood T cell repertoires in COVID-19 (TCRdb year 2020). With respect to the entire study: Samples from collaborators originated in the United States, Italy and Spain and spanned both the acute and convalescent phases of COVID-19. A freely available public database, intended as a resource for researchers studying the immune response to SARS-CoV-2, is where the repertoires were released. Where available, HLA class I and class II types were obtained from metadata supplied by the sample provider rather than from assay-based typing. The material from the prospective study consisted of cDNA or gDNA derived from T cells, B-cell-depleted T cells, or PBMCs. Samples came from the ongoing ImmuneRACE study (first 160 participants) plus 1,254 subjects from 6 global collaborators. A de-identified subject ID, COVID-19 status, age in years and sex were almost always included in the sample metadata. Deeply sampled blood TCRbeta repertoires from subjects exposed to, actively infected with, or recovered from COVID-19 were included in the dataset.

The full study reports these points: The amount of clinical and demographic metadata varied by source and participant and was provided uncurated.

Whole blood was collected in K2EDTA tubes by collaborating institutions according to the institutions' own protocols. Collaborator samples were shipped for TCRbeta analysis as frozen whole blood, isolated PBMCs, or DNA extracted from either sample type. TCRbeta CDR3 regions were amplified from genomic DNA using the immunoSEQ Assay, a bias-controlled multiplex PCR. For the original study's pipeline: Nucleated cell counts per sample were estimated from amplification of reference gene primers within the assay. To quantify the absolute abundance of each unique TCRbeta CDR3 rearrangement, sequence reads were collapsed and filtered. Productive Simpson clonality was computed per sample as the square root of Simpson's diversity index over productive rearrangements. TCRdb mirrors the immuneACCESS table, restricted to in-frame sequences. Some clones are absent from its copies; in checked studies, under half trace to an unresolved V gene, and the reason for the others is unknown. V, J and clone size are those of that table, while D and trimming were read from the DNA. This sample comprises over 200,000 clones, around 87% of them detected only once. In total, the top ten clones hold 2.3% of the sample.

V and J are truncated by 4 bases and 0 bases respectively, leaving an intervening sequence of 3 bases. The germline V gene yields SGDLS for CDR1 and YYNGEE for CDR2. Its CDR3 holds 12 amino acids, cysteine through phenylalanine. Just CDR3 DNA is preserved here, 36 bases in frame from base 1. Comment on this clone: Its antigen remains undetermined. It has no much larger one-base neighbor in the sample; base qualities were not kept.

This clonotype was sampled from a woman aged 45-60 years with acute or convalescent COVID-19. The sample consisted of peripheral blood. Recombination connected TRBV9 to TRBJ2-3; no confident D gene assignment can be made. The nucleotide sequence is given as TGTGCCAGCAGCCCTAGCACAGATACGCAGTATTTT. It is translated as CASSPSTDTQYF.